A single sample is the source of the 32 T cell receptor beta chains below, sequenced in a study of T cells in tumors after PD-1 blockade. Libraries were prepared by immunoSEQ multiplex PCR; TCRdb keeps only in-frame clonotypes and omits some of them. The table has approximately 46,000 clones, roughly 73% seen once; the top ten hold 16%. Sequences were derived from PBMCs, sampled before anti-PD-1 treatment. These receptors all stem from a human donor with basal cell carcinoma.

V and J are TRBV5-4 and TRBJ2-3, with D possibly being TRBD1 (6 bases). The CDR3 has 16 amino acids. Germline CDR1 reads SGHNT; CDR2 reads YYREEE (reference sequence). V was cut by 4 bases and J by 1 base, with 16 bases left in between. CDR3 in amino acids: CASSSNREFGTDTQYF. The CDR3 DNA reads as TGTGCCAGCAGCAGCAACAGGGAATTCGGCACAGATACGCAGTATTTT.

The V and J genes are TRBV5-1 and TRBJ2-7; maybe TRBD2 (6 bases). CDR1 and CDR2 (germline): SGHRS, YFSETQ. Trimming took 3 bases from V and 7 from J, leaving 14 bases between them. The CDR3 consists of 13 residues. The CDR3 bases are TGCGCCAGCAGCTGGGCGGGGTCTAGGGAGCAGTACTTC. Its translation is CASSWAGSREQYF.

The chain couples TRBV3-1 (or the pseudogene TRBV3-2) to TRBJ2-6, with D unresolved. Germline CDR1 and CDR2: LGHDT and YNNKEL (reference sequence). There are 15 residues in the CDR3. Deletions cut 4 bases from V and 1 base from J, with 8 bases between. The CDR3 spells CASSPGESGANVLTF. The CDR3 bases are TGTGCCAGCAGCCCAGGCGAGTCTGGGGCCAACGTCCTGACTTTC.

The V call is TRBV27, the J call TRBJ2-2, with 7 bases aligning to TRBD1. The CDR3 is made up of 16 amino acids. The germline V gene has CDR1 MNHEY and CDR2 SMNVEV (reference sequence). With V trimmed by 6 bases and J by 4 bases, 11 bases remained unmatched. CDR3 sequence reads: CASSPHTGVSTGELFF. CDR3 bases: TGTGCCAGCAGCCCCCACACAGGGGTAAGCACCGGGGAGCTGTTTTTT.

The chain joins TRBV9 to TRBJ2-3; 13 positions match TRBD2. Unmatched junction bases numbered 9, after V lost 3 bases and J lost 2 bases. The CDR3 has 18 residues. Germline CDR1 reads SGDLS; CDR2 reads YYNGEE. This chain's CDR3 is CASSAGPLAGGPTDTQYF. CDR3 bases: TGTGCCAGCAGCGCAGGACCACTAGCGGGGGGGCCCACAGATACGCAGTATTTT.

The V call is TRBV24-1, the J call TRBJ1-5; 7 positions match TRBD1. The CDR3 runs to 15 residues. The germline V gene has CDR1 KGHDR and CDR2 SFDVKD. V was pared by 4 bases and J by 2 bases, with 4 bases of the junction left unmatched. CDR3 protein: CATSDPQGGNQPQHF. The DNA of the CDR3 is TGTGCCACCAGTGACCCTCAGGGGGGCAATCAGCCCCAGCATTTT.

The CDR3 bases are TGTGCCAGCAGCTTGGGGCAGGGGTTACGGAACACTGAAGCTTTCTTT. This codes for CASSLGQGLRNTEAFF. The chain links TRBV5-6 to TRBJ1-1; a possible D gene is TRBD1 (6 bases). Deletions cut 0 bases from V and 1 base from J, with 13 bases between. There are 16 residues in the CDR3. Germline CDR1 SGHDT, CDR2 YYEEEE.

The chain's CDR3 is CATSRDLGDGYGYTF. The CDR3 coding sequence is TGTGCCACCAGCAGAGATCTGGGGGATGGCTATGGCTACACCTTC. This sequence joins TRBV15 and TRBJ1-2; D is possibly TRBD1 (5 bases). In germline, CDR1 is LNHNV, CDR2 YYDKDF (reference sequence). The CDR3 sequence is 15 residues long. Deletions cut 0 bases from V and 4 bases from J, with 12 bases between.

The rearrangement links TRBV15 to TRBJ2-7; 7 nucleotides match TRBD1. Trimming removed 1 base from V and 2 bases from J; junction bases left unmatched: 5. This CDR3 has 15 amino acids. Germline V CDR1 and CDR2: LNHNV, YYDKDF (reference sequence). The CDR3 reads CATSRVRDSPYEQYF. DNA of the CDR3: TGTGCCACCAGCAGAGTTAGGGACAGTCCCTACGAGCAGTACTTC.

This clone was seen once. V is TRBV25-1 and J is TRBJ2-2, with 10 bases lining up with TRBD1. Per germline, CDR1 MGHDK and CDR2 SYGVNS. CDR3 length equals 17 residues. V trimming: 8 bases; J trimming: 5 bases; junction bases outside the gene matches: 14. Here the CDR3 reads CASGGRDRGPGTGELFF. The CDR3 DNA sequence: TGTGCCAGCGGGGGTAGAGACAGGGGGCCGGGGACCGGGGAGCTGTTTTTT.

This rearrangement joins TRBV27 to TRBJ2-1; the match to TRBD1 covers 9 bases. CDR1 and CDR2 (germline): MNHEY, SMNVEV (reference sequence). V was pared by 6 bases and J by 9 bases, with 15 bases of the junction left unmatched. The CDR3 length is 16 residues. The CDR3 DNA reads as TGTGCCAGCAGGCGCAGGAGGACAGGGGAGGAGAGTGAGCAGTTCTTC. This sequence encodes CASRRRRTGEESEQFF.

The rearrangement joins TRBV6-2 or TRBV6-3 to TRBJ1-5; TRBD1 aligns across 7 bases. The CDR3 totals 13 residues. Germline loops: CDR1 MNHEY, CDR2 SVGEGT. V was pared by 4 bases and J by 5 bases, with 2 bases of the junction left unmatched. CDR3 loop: CASSSGGDQPQHF. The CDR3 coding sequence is TGTGCCAGCAGTTCAGGGGGAGATCAGCCCCAGCATTTT.

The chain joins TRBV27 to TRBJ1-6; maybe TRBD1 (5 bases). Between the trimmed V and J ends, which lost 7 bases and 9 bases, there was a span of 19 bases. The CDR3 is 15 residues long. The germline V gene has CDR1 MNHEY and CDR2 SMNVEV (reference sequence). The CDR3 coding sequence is TGTGCCAGCAACCCCTCCGGGACCGCGGGTTCACCCCTCCACTTT. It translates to CASNPSGTAGSPLHF.

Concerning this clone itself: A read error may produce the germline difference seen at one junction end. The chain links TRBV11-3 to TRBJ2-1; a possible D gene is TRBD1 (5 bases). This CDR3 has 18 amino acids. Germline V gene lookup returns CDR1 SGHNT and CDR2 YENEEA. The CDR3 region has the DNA TGTGCCAGCAGCTTAGGGGTGGTTGACGGACACTCCAACAATGAGCAGTTCTTC. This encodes CASSLGVVDGHSNNEQFF.

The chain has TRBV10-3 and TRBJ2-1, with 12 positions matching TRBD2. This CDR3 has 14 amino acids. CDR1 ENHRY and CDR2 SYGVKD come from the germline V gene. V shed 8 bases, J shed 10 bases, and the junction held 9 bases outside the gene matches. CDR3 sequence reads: CAISRLAGEYEQFF. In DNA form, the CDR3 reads TGTGCCATCTCTCGACTAGCGGGAGAATACGAGCAGTTCTTC.

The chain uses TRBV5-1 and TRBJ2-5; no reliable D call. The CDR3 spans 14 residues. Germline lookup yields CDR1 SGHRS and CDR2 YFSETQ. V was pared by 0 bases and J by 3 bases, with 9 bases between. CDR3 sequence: CASSLDGGKETQYF. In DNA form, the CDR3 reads TGCGCCAGCAGCTTGGACGGCGGTAAAGAGACCCAGTACTTC.

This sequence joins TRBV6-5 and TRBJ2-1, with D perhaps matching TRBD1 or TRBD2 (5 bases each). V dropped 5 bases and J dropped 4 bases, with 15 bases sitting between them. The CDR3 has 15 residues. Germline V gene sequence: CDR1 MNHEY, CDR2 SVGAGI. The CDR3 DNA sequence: TGTGCCAGCAGTCTGACCGGGGCAGCGTACAATGAGCAGTTCTTC. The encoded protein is CASSLTGAAYNEQFF.

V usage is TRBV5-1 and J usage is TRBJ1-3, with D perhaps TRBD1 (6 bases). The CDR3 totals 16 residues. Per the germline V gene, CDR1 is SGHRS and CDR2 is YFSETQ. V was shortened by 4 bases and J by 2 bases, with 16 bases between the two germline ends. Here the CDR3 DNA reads TGCGCCAGCAGCCCTCGGACAGACGCTACTGGAAACACCATATATTTT. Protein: CASSPRTDATGNTIYF.

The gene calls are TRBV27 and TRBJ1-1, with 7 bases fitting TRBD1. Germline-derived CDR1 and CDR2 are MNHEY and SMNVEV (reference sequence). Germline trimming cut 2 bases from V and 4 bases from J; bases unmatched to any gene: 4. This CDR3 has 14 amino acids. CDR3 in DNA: TGTGCCAGCAGTTTACGACAGGGATCCACTGAAGCTTTCTTT. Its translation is CASSLRQGSTEAFF.

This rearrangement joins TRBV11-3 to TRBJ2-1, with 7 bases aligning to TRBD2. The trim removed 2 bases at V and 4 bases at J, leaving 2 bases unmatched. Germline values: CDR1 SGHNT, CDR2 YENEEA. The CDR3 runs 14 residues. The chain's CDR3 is CASSLRGEYNEQFF. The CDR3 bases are TGTGCCAGCAGCTTACGGGGGGAGTACAATGAGCAGTTCTTC.

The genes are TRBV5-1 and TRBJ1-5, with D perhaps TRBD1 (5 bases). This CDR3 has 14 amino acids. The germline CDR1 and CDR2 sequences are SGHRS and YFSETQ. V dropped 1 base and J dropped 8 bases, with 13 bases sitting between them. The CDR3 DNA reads TGCGCCAGCAGCTTGATGGGGGTAGGAGAGCCCCAGCATTTT. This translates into CASSLMGVGEPQHF.

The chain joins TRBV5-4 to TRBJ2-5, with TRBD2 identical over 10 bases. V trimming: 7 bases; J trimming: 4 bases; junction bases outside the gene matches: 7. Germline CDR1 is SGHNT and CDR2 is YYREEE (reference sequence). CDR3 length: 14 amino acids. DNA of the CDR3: TGTGCCAGCGGGAGCGGGGGGGCGGTAGAGACCCAGTACTTC. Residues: CASGSGGAVETQYF.

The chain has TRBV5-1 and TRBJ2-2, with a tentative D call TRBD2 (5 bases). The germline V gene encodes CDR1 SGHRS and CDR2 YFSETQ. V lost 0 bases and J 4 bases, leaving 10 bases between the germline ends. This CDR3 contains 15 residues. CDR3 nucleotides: TGCGCCAGCAGCTTGGGTGCCGCGGGCACCGGGGAGCTGTTTTTT. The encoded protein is CASSLGAAGTGELFF.

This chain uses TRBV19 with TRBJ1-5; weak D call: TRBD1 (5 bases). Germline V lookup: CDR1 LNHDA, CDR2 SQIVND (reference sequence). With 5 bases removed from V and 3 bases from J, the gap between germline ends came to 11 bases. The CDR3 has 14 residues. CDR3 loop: CASSLDRLNQPQHF. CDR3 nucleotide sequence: TGTGCCAGTAGTCTTGACAGACTCAATCAGCCCCAGCATTTT.

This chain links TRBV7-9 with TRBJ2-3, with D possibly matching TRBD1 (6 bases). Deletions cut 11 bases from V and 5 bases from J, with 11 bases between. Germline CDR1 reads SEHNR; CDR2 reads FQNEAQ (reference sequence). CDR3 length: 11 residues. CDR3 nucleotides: TGTGCCGGTATACAGGGAGATACGCAGTATTTT. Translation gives CAGIQGDTQYF.

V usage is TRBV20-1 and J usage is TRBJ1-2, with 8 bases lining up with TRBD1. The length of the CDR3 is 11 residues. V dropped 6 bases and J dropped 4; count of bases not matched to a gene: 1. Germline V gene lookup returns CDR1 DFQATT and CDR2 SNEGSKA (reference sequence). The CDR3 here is CSAGQGYGYTF. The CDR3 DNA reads TGCAGTGCAGGACAGGGCTATGGCTACACCTTC.

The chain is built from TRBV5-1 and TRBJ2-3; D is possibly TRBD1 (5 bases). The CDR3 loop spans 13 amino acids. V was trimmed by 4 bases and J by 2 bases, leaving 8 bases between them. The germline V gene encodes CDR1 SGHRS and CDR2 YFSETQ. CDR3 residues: CASSQGLTDTQYF. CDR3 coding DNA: TGCGCCAGCAGCCAGGGCCTCACAGATACGCAGTATTTT.

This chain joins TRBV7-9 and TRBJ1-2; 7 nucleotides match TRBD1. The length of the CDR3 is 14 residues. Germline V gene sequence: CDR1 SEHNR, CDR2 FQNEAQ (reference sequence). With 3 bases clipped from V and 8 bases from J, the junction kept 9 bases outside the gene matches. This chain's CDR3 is CASSLGTVGWGYTF. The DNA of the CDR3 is TGTGCCAGCAGCTTGGGGACAGTCGGTTGGGGCTACACCTTC. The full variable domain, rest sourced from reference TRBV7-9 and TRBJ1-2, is DTGVSQNPRHKITKRGQNVTFRCDPISEHNRLYWYRQTLGQGPEFLTYFQNEAQLEKSRLLSDRFSAERPKGSFSTLEIQRTEQGDSAMYLCASSLGTVGWGYTFGSGTRLTVV.

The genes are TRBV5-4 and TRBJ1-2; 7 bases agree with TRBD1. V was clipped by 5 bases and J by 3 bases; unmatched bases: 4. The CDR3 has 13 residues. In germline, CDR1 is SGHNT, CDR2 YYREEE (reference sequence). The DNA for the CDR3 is TGTGCCAGCAGAACCGGGACAGACTATGGCTACACCTTC. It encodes CASRTGTDYGYTF.

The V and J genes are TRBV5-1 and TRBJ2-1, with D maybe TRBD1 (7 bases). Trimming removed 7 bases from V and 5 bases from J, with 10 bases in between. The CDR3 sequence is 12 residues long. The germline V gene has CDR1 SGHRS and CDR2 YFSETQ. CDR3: CASQGGHNEQFF. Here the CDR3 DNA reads TGCGCCAGCCAGGGGGGCCACAATGAGCAGTTCTTC.

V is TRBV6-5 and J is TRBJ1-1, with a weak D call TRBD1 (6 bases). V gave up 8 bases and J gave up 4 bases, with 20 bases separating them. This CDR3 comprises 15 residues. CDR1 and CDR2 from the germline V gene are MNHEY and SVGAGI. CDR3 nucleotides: TGTGCCAGCTCCGCTCGTGGGGGCTCGAGCACTGAAGCTTTCTTT. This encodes CASSARGGSSTEAFF.

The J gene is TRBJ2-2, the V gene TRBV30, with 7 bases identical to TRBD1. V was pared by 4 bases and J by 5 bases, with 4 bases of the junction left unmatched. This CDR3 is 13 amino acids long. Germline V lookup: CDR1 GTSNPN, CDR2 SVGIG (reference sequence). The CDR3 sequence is CAWNRQGTGELFF. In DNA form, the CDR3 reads TGTGCCTGGAATCGACAGGGAACCGGGGAGCTGTTTTTT.